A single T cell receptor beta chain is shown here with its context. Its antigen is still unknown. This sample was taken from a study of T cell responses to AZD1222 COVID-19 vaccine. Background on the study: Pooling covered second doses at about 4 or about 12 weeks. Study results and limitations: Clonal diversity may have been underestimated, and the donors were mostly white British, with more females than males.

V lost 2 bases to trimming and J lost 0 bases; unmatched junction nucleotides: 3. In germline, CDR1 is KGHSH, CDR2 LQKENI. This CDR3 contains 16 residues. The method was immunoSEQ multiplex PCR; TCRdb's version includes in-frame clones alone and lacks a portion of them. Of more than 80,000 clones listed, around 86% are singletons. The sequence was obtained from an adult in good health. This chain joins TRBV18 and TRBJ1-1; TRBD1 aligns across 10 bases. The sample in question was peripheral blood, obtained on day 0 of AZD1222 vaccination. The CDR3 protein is CASSPTGTGVNTEAFF. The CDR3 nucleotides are TGTGCCAGCTCACCAACGGGGACAGGGGTGAACACTGAAGCTTTCTTT.